Sequencing of this T cell receptor beta chain was carried out in a study of T cell responses to AZD1222 COVID-19 vaccine. Study-level points and caveats: At baseline, seropositivity was found in only a handful of AZD1222 recipients.

Here immunoSEQ multiplex PCR was the method, and the copy in TCRdb shows in-frame clones only, minus some. The repertoire holds 75,000 to 85,000 clones, roughly nine tenths seen once, with roughly a quarter in the top ten. With 1 base removed from V and 0 bases from J, the gap between germline ends came to 7 bases. Germline V lookup: CDR1 SGHAT, CDR2 FQNNGV. This CDR3 has 16 amino acids. As for this clone: Its target is unknown.

The source of this sequence is an adult in good health. This specimen was peripheral blood, taken on day 0 of AZD1222 vaccination. This sequence joins TRBV11-2 and TRBJ1-6; D uncertain. CDR3 DNA sequence: TGTGCCAGCAGCTTAGGGTTCAGCTCCTATAATTCACCCCTCCACTTT. As protein: CASSLGFSSYNSPLHF.